This TCR beta chain was observed in a study of blood T cell repertoires in COVID-19. Background on the study: COVID-19 samples, acute and convalescent, were from the United States, Italy and Spain.

The V and J ends lost 0 bases and 7 bases, in that order; junction bases with no gene match: 6. The CDR3 has 16 amino acids. Germline V CDR1 and CDR2: SGDLS, YYNGEE. Libraries were prepared by immunoSEQ multiplex PCR; TCRdb keeps only in-frame clonotypes and omits some of them. The sample has 200,000 or so clones, 70% to 90% seen once. The V and J genes are TRBV9 and TRBJ2-1, with TRBD1 matching over 11 bases. The sequence derives from a man between 60 and 75 years old with acute or convalescent COVID-19. What was sequenced was peripheral blood. CDR3 amino acids: CASSVVGQGGINEQFF. For the CDR3, the DNA is TGTGCCAGCAGCGTAGTGGGACAGGGGGGAATAAATGAGCAGTTCTTC.